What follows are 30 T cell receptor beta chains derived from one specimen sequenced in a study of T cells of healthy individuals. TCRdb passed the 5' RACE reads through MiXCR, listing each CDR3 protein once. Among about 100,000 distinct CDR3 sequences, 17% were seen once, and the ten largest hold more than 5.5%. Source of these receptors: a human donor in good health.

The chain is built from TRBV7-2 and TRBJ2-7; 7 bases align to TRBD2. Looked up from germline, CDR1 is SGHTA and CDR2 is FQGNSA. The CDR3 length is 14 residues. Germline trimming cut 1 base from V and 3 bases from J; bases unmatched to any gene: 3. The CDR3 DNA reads TGTGCCAGCAGCTTAGTAGCGGGTGACTACGAGCAGTACTTC. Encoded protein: CASSLVAGDYEQYF.

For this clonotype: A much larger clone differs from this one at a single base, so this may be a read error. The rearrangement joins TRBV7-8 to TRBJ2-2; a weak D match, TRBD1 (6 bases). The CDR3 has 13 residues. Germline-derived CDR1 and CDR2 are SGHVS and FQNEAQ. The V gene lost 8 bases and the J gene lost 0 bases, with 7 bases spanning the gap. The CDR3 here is CASGQPNTGELFF. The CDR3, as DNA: TGTGCCAGCGGACAGCCGAACACCGGGGAGCTGTTTTTT. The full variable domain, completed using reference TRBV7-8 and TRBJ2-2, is GAGVSQSPRYKVAKRGQDVALRCDPISGHVSLFWYQQALGQGPEFLTYFQNEAQLDKSGLPSDRFFAERPEGSVSTLKIQRTQQEDSAVYLCASGQPNTGELFFGEGSRLTVL.

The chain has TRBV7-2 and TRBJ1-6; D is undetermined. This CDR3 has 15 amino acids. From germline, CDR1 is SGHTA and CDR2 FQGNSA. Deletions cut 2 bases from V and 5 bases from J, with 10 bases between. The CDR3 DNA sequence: TGTGCCAGCAGCTTAAGCGGGCCAGATAATTCACCCCTCCACTTT. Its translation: CASSLSGPDNSPLHF.

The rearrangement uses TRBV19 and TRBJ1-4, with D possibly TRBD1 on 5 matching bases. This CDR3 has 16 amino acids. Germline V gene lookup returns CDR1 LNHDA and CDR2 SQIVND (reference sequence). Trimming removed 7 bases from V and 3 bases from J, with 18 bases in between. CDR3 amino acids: CASTPLRGTANEKLFF. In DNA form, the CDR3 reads TGTGCCAGTACTCCCCTCCGAGGGACGGCTAATGAAAAACTGTTTTTT.

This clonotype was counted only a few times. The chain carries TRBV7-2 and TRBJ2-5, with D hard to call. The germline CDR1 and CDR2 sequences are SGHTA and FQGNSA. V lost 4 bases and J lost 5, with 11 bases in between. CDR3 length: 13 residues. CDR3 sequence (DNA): TGTGCCAGCAGCTCTCGGTCCGGGGAGACCCAGTACTTC. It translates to CASSSRSGETQYF. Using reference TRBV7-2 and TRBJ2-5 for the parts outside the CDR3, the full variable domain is GAGVSQSPSNKVTEKGKDVELRCDPISGHTALYWYRQSLGQGLEFLIYFQGNSAPDKSGLPSDRFSAERTGGSVSTLTIQRTQQEDSAVYLCASSSRSGETQYFGPGTRLLVL.

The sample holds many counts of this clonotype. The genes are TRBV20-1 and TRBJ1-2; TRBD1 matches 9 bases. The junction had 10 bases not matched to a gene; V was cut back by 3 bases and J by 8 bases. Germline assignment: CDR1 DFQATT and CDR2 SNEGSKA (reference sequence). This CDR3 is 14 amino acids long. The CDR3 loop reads CSARIGTGKSGYTF. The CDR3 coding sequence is TGCAGTGCTAGGATTGGGACAGGGAAAAGCGGCTACACCTTC.

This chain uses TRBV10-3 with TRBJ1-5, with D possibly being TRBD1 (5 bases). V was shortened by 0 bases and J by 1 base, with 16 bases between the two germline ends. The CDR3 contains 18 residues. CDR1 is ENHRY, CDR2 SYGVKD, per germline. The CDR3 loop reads CAISESGGSPTSNQPQHF. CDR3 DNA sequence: TGTGCCATCAGTGAGTCGGGGGGGTCCCCTACAAGCAATCAGCCCCAGCATTTT.

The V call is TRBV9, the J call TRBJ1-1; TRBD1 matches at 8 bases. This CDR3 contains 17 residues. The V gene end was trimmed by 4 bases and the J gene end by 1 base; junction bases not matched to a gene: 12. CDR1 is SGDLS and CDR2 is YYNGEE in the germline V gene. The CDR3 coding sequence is TGTGCCAGCAGCACCCACAGGCCGGGACAGGCGAACACTGAAGCTTTCTTT. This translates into CASSTHRPGQANTEAFF.

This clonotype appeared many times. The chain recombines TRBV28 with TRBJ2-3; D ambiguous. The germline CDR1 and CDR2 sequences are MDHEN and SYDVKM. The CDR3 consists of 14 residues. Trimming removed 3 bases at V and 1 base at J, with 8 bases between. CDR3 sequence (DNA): TGTGCCAGCAGTTTCGTTGCGGGCACAGATACGCAGTATTTT. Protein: CASSFVAGTDTQYF. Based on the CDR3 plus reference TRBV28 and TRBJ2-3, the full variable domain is DVKVTQSSRYLVKRTGEKVFLECVQDMDHENMFWYRQDPGLGLRLIYFSYDVKMKEKGDIPEGYSVSREKKERFSLILESASTNQTSMYLCASSFVAGTDTQYFGPGTRLTVL.

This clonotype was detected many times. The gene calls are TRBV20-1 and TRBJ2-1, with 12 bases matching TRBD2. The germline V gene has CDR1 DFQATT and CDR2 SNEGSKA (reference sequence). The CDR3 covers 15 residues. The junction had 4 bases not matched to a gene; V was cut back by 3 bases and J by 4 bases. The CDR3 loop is CSASVGLAGYNEQFF. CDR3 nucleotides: TGCAGTGCTAGTGTTGGACTAGCGGGATACAATGAGCAGTTCTTC.

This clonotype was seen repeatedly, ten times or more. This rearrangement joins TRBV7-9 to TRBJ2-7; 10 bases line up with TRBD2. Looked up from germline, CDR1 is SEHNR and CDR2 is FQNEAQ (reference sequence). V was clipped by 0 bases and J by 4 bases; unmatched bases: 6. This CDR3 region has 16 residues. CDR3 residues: CASSLAETSGLYEQYF. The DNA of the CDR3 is TGTGCCAGCAGCTTAGCGGAGACTAGCGGGCTATACGAGCAGTACTTC.

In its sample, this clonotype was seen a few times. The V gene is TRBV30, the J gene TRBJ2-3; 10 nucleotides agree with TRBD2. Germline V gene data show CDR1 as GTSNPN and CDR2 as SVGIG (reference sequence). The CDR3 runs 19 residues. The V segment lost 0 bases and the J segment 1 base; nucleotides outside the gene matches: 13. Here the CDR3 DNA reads TGTGCCTGGAGTGTGTCTAGCGGGGGATGGTCAGATCGCACAGATACGCAGTATTTT. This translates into CAWSVSSGGWSDRTDTQYF.

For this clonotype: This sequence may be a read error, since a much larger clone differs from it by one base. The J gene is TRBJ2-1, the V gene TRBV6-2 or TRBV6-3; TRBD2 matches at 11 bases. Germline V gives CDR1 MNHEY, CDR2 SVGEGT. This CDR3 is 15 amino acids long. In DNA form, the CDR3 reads TGTGCCAGCAGGGTAGCGGGGGGGCCTTACAATGAGCACTTCTTC. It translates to CASRVAGGPYNEHFF.

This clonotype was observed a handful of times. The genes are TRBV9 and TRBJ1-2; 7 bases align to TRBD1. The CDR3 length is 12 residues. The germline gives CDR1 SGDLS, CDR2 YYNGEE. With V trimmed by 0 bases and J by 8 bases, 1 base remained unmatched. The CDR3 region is CASSVGGGGYTF. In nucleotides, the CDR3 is TGTGCCAGCAGCGTAGGAGGGGGCGGCTACACCTTC.

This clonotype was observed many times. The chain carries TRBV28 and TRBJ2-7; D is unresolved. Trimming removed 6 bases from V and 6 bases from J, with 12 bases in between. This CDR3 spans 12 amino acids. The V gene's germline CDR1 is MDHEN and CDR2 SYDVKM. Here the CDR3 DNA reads TGTGCCAGCAGGAAGACTTGGTCCGAGCAGTACTTC. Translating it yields CASRKTWSEQYF. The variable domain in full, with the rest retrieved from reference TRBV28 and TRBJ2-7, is DVKVTQSSRYLVKRTGEKVFLECVQDMDHENMFWYRQDPGLGLRLIYFSYDVKMKEKGDIPEGYSVSREKKERFSLILESASTNQTSMYLCASRKTWSEQYFGPGTRLTVT.

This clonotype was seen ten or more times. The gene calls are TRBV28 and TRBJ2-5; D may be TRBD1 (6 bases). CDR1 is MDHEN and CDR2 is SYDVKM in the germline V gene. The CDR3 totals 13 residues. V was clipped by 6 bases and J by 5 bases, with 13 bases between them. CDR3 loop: CASRLQGSETQYF. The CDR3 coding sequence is TGTGCCAGCAGGCTACAGGGATCCGAGACCCAGTACTTC.

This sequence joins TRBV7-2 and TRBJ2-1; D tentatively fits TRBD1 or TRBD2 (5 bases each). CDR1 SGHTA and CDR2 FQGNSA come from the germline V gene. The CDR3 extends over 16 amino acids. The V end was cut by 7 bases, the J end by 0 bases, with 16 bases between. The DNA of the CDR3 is TGTGCCAGCAACCTTTATTGGGGGAGCTCCTACAATGAGCAGTTCTTC. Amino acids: CASNLYWGSSYNEQFF.

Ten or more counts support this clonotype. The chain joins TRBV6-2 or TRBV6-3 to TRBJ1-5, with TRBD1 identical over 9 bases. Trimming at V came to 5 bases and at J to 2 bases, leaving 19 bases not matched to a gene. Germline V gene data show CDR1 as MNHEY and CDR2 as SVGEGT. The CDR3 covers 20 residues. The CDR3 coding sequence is TGTGCCAGCAGTAAGACGTCACCCGGGACAGGGAGTGGAGGCAATCAGCCCCAGCATTTT. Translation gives CASSKTSPGTGSGGNQPQHF.

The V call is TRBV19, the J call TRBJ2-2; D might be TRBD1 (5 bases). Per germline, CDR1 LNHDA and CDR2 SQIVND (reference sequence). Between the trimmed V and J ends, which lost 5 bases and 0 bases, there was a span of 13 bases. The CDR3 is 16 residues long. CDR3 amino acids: CASSPGWGSNTGELFF. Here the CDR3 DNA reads TGTGCCAGTAGTCCCGGTTGGGGCTCGAACACCGGGGAGCTGTTTTTT.

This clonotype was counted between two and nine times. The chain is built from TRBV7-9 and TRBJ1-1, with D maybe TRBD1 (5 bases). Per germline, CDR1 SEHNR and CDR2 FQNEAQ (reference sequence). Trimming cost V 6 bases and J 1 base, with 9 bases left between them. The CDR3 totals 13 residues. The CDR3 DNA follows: TGTGCCAGCAGGACCACAGGGAACACTGAAGCTTTCTTT. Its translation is CASRTTGNTEAFF.

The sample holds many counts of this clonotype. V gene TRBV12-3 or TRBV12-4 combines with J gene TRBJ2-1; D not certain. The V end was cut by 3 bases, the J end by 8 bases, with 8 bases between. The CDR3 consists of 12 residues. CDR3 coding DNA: TGTGCCAGCAGTTTTGTTCAGCATGAGCAGTTCTTC. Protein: CASSFVQHEQFF.

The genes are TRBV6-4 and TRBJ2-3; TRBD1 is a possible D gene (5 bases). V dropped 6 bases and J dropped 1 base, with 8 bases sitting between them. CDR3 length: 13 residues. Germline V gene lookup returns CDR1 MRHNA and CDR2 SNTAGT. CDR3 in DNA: TGTGCCAGCAGGGACATCGGCACAGATACGCAGTATTTT. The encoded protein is CASRDIGTDTQYF.

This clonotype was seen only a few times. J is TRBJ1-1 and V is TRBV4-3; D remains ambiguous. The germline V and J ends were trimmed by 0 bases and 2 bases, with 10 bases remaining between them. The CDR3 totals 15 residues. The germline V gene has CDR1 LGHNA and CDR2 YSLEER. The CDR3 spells CASSQDSSSNTEAFF. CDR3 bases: TGCGCCAGCAGCCAAGATTCCTCTTCTAACACTGAAGCTTTCTTT.

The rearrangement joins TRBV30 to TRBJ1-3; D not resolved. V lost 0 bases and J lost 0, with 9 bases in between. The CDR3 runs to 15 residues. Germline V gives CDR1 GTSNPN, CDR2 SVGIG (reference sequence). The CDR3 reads CAWSVTPSSGNTIYF. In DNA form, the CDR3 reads TGTGCCTGGAGTGTAACCCCGAGCTCTGGAAACACCATATATTTT.

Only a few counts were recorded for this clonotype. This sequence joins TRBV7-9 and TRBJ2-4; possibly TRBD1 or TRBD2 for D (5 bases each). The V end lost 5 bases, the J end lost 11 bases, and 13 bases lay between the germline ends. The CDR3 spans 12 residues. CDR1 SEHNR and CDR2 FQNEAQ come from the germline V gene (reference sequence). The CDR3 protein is CASSRGRDVQYF. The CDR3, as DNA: TGTGCCAGCAGCAGGGGACGCGATGTTCAGTACTTC.

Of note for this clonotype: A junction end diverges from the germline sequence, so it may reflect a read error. For the CDR3, the DNA is TGTGCCAGCTCACCCGGACCCACCCTGCTCTTC. Amino acid sequence: CASSPGPTLLF. The rearrangement uses TRBV18 and TRBJ2-1; D is ambiguous. The CDR3 contains 11 residues. CDR1 is KGHSH, CDR2 LQKENI, per germline. The variable domain in full, completed from reference TRBV18 and TRBJ2-1, reads NAGVMQNPRHLVRRRGQEARLRCSPMKGHSHVYWYRQLPEEGLKFMVYLQKENIIDESGMPKERFSAEFPKEGPSILRIQQVVRGDSAAYFCASSPGPTLLFGPGTRLTVL.

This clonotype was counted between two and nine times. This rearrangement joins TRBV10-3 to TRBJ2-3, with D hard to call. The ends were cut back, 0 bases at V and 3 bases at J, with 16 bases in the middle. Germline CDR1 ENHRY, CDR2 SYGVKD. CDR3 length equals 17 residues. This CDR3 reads CAISESMLRSLTDTQYF. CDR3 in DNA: TGTGCCATCAGTGAGTCGATGCTACGGTCGCTGACAGATACGCAGTATTTT.

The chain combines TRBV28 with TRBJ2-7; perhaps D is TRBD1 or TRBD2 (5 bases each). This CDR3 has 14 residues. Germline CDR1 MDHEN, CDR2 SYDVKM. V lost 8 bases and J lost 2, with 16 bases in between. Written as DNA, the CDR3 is TGTGCCAGCTGGGGTGGGGGAAGTACCTACGAGCAGTACTTC. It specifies CASWGGGSTYEQYF.

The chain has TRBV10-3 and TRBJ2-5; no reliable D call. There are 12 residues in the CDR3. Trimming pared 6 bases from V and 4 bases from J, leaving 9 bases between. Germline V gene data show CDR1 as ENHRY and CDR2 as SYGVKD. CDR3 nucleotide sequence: TGTGCCATCAGCCTCAATACAGAGACCCAGTACTTC. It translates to CAISLNTETQYF.

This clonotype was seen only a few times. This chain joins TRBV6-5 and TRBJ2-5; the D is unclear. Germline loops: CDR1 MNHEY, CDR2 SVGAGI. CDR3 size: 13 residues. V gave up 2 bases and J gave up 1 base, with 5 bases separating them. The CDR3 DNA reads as TGTGCCAGCAGTTACGTAGCCCAAGAGACCCAGTACTTC. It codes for CASSYVAQETQYF.